The 10 T cell receptor beta chains below all came from one sample that was sequenced in a study of TIL therapy for anti-PD-1-resistant metastatic lung cancer. Regarding time point: pre-treatment sample, taken before nivolumab and TIL therapy. This was the immunoSEQ v3 assay. Profiling relied on immunoSEQ multiplex PCR, and the TCRdb table lists in-frame clones only, not all of them. The sample yields approximately 50,000 clones, approximately 75% seen once. Here the sequenced sample was blood, taken at baseline. These TCRs come from a person between 25 and 79 years old with non-small cell lung cancer.

V gene TRBV10-3 combines with J gene TRBJ2-5; 11 bases are a match to TRBD1. This CDR3 region has 13 residues. Trimming took 7 bases from V and 5 from J; bases not matched to a gene: 3. CDR1 is ENHRY, CDR2 SYGVKD, per germline. The CDR3 DNA is TGTGCCATCAAGGGACAGGGGGATGAGACCCAGTACTTC. It is translated as CAIKGQGDETQYF.

The V gene is TRBV5-1, the J gene TRBJ2-5; either TRBD1 or TRBD2 may supply D (6 bases each). The CDR3 totals 16 residues. With 1 base removed from V and 5 bases from J, the gap between germline ends came to 18 bases. Germline loops: CDR1 SGHRS, CDR2 YFSETQ. This CDR3 is CASSLQGTQAVETQYF. CDR3 bases: TGCGCCAGCAGCTTGCAGGGGACTCAGGCGGTGGAGACCCAGTACTTC. Drawing the rest from reference TRBV5-1 and TRBJ2-5, the complete variable domain is KAGVTQTPRYLIKTRGQQVTLSCSPISGHRSVSWYQQTPGQGLQFLFEYFSETQRNKGNFPGRFSGRQFSNSRSEMNVSTLELGDSALYLCASSLQGTQAVETQYFGPGTRLLVL.

The chain carries TRBV10-3 and TRBJ2-7, with 12 nucleotides matching TRBD1. Germline V gene sequence: CDR1 ENHRY, CDR2 SYGVKD. The CDR3 extends over 13 amino acids. V lost 6 bases and J lost 5; bases outside the gene matches: 2. The CDR3 bases are TGTGCCATCAGAGGGACAGGGGGCGACGAGCAGTACTTC. Amino acid sequence: CAIRGTGGDEQYF.

As regards this clone: This sample also contains other DNA sequences that code for the same CDR3. The chain carries TRBV7-2 and TRBJ2-3; unclear D gene. Trimming stripped 2 bases from V and 3 bases from J, with 6 bases between. CDR1 and CDR2 (germline): SGHTA, FQGNSA. This CDR3 is built from 13 residues. CDR3 sequence: CASSLSYTDTQYF. Written as DNA, the CDR3 is TGTGCCAGCAGCTTAAGCTATACAGATACGCAGTATTTT.

The rearrangement joins TRBV5-8 to TRBJ1-6; TRBD1 aligns across 8 bases. V lost 4 bases and J lost 8; bases outside the gene matches: 11. Germline V gene sequence: CDR1 SGHTS, CDR2 YDEGEE. The CDR3 has 16 amino acids. In nucleotides, the CDR3 is TGTGCCAGCAGCCTAATGACAGGGGTGGCACATTCACCCCTCCACTTT. This encodes CASSLMTGVAHSPLHF.

This clone was observed a single time. The chain uses TRBV7-2 and TRBJ1-2, with 9 bases lining up with TRBD1. The ends lost 6 bases at V and 5 bases at J; junction bases unmatched: 7. The CDR3 totals 14 residues. Germline values: CDR1 SGHTA, CDR2 FQGNSA. In nucleotides, the CDR3 is TGTGCCAGCAGAACCGGGACAGGGTATTATGGCTACACCTTC. Amino acids: CASRTGTGYYGYTF.

V is TRBV4-1 and J is TRBJ1-1; unclear D gene. There are 13 residues in the CDR3. Per the germline V gene, CDR1 is MGHRA and CDR2 is YSYEKL. Trimming removed 1 base from V and 7 bases from J, with 10 bases in between. The CDR3 protein is CASSQGDIFEAFF. For the CDR3, the DNA is TGCGCCAGCAGCCAAGGTGACATATTTGAAGCTTTCTTT.

The chain has TRBV19 and TRBJ1-4; possibly TRBD1 for D (5 bases). Trimming took 6 bases from V and 4 from J, leaving 18 bases between them. CDR1 and CDR2 from the germline V gene are LNHDA and SQIVND (reference sequence). The CDR3 has 16 residues. CDR3 coding DNA: TGTGCCAGTAGCCCGAGAGACAGTACTGTTAATGAAAAACTGTTTTTT. Protein: CASSPRDSTVNEKLFF.

The J gene is TRBJ2-7, the V gene TRBV13; 7 positions match TRBD1. The CDR3 covers 15 residues. Germline-derived CDR1 and CDR2 are PRHDT and FYEKMQ (reference sequence). Trimming took 1 base from V and 1 from J; bases not matched to a gene: 4. CDR3 protein: CASSLVGRGSYEQYF. Written as DNA, the CDR3 is TGTGCCAGCAGCTTAGTTGGCAGGGGGTCCTACGAGCAGTACTTC.

The CDR3 is CASSPRGAGETQYF. Here the CDR3 DNA reads TGTGCCAGCAGTCCCCGGGGGGCGGGGGAGACCCAGTACTTC. The gene calls are TRBV7-7 and TRBJ2-5; a possible D gene is TRBD2 (7 bases). Trimming removed 6 bases at V and 5 bases at J, with 16 bases between. The V gene's germline CDR1 is SSHAT and CDR2 FNYEAQ (reference sequence). This CDR3 has 14 residues.